Given below is one T cell receptor (beta chain) in context. Its recognized antigen is unknown. Base quality data are lacking; no much larger clone is found one base away. The library was built by means of PCR. This sample was sequenced with an Illumina HiSeq 4000. High-throughput sequencing was used to profile the TCR beta-chain CDR3 region of each patient. Per the authors' processing: CDR3 differences across clinicopathological groups were used to build a classifier for discriminating distant-metastatic papillary thyroid cancer patients. Repertoire diversity was assessed with the Shannon index, and tumor-blood repertoire similarity with the Morisita-Horn index. TCRdb handled the public reads itself, with Q25 trimming in fastp and clone calling in MiXCR, and kept productive beta chains. These V and J calls rely on TCRdb rather than the paper's analysis. The sample contains roughly 24,000 clones, around 21% of them found a single time. About an eighth of the sample rests with the top ten.

This record belongs to a study of metastatic and nonmetastatic thyroid tumors (dated by TCRdb to about 2020). With regard to the full study: Repertoires were compared across peripheral blood and tumor or nodule tissue samples from malignant and benign thyroid patients. What the study reported, not specific to this receptor: TCR beta diversity was reported as significantly higher in malignant tumors than in benign nodules, in both blood and tumor samples.

No treatment had been received by any patient before thyroid surgery. Using T-cell receptor beta sequencing, the researchers looked back retrospectively at clinical samples from patients, gathered between about 2012 and 2018. The CDR3 contains 14 residues, cysteine and phenylalanine counted. This entry keeps only the CDR3 DNA: 42 bases, framed from base 1. CDR1 and CDR2 (DFQATT, SNEGSKA) derive from the germline V gene (reference sequence). A distance of 19 bases separates the germline ends of V and J, which lose 6 bases and 4 bases respectively. The sample consisted of blood. This clonotype was sampled from a male donor with papillary thyroid cancer or a benign thyroid nodule (not recorded which). Some clones in this sample may be carry-over from other donors' samples. The chain links TRBV20-1 with TRBJ2-7, with the D gene call left open. The nucleotide sequence is TGCAGTGCCAACCCCGGTAGCAGCCAGTACGAGCAGTACTTC. This sequence encodes CSANPGSSQYEQYF.